The 2 T cell receptor beta chains reported below all come from one sample, sequenced in a study of graft-versus-host responses after intestinal transplantation. Method: immunoSEQ multiplex PCR; TCRdb's copy keeps in-frame clones and lacks some. The sample holds 89,000 or so clones; 80% to 85% are singletons and the top ten take 0.8% to 0.9%. No antigen has been identified for these receptors. The input for sequencing was unstimulated CD4+ T cells sorted from spleen or lymph node cells, taken before intestinal transplant. Receptors originate from a human donor who received an intestinal transplant.

V is TRBV5-1 and J is TRBJ1-2; 9 bases agree with TRBD1. The V segment lost 4 bases and the J segment 8 bases; nucleotides outside the gene matches: 9. The CDR3 totals 14 residues. The germline gives CDR1 SGHRS, CDR2 YFSETQ. As DNA, the CDR3 is TGCGCCAGCAGCCGACGGGACAGGGCGGACGGCTACACCTTC. It is translated as CASSRRDRADGYTF.

The CDR3 region has the DNA TGTGCCAGCAGCGTTCAGGGGGTGCCTGGAAACACCATATATTTT. It translates to CASSVQGVPGNTIYF. This chain joins TRBV9 and TRBJ1-3; 7 positions agree with TRBD1. Per germline, CDR1 SGDLS and CDR2 YYNGEE. With 2 bases clipped from V and 2 bases from J, the junction kept 4 bases outside the gene matches. The CDR3 spans 15 residues.